This passage covers 6 T cell receptor beta chains from one sample sequenced in a study of human T cells and chemical hapten exposure. Each CDR3 protein gets one entry after TCRdb re-called the RACE reads with MiXCR. The data contain over 150,000 distinct CDR3 sequences, about a quarter of them seen just once; the ten biggest clones take up around 1.9%. The time point denotes: patch test 3, about 24 weeks after DPC sensitization. Treatment in this sample: therapeutic diphenylcyclopropenone sensitization with weekly scalp DPC. This sample comprised whole blood, obtained in connection with sensitization to the hapten diphenylcyclopropenone (DPC). The receptors shown here come from a young woman with alopecia areata. Some clones in this sample may be carry-over from other donors' samples.

V is TRBV7-9 and J is TRBJ2-3, with D unresolved. The germline CDR1 and CDR2 sequences are SEHNR and FQNEAQ (reference sequence). This CDR3 spans 15 amino acids. Trimming removed 6 bases at V and 1 base at J, with 14 bases between. CDR3 DNA sequence: TGTGCCAGCAGATCCCCTCGGCCCCGCACAGATACGCAGTATTTT. It codes for CASRSPRPRTDTQYF.

The chain carries TRBV13 and TRBJ2-1; 9 bases map to TRBD2. The CDR3 consists of 17 residues. Germline assignment: CDR1 PRHDT and CDR2 FYEKMQ (reference sequence). V shed 4 bases, J shed 9 bases, and the junction held 16 bases outside the gene matches. CDR3: CASSSHQLAGPGAEQFF. The CDR3 nucleotides are TGTGCCAGCAGCTCACACCAACTAGCGGGCCCTGGCGCTGAGCAGTTCTTC.

The chain carries TRBV6-5 and TRBJ2-2, with D hard to call. This CDR3 is 13 amino acids long. V lost 2 bases and J 4 bases, leaving 5 bases between the germline ends. The germline V gene encodes CDR1 MNHEY and CDR2 SVGAGI. The CDR3 DNA sequence: TGTGCCAGCAGTTACGGTTCCACCGGGGAGCTGTTTTTT. Encoded protein: CASSYGSTGELFF.

This clonotype was recorded many times. The rearrangement links TRBV12-3 or TRBV12-4 to TRBJ2-1; TRBD2 might be the D (5 bases). The germline V and J ends were trimmed by 5 bases and 0 bases, with 11 bases remaining between them. The CDR3 has 15 residues. This CDR3 reads CASSLRRSSYNEQFF. For the CDR3, the DNA is TGTGCCAGCAGTCTCAGGAGGAGCTCCTACAATGAGCAGTTCTTC.

This clonotype has only a few counts. The V call is TRBV9, the J call TRBJ1-4; TRBD1 might be the D (6 bases). V was pared by 4 bases and J by 7 bases, with 20 bases between. Looked up from germline, CDR1 is SGDLS and CDR2 is YYNGEE. This CDR3 has 16 residues. The CDR3 here is CASSPHRQGRSEKLFF. The CDR3 DNA reads TGTGCCAGCAGCCCTCACCGCCAGGGGAGAAGTGAAAAACTGTTTTTT.

This sequence joins TRBV29-1 and TRBJ2-5, with 8 positions matching TRBD1. This CDR3 region has 16 residues. Germline CDR1 and CDR2: SQVTM and ANQGSEA. V was pared by 2 bases and J by 4 bases, with 12 bases of the junction left unmatched. In nucleotides, the CDR3 is TGCAGCGTTGAATACAGGGGGGACGTACGAGGAGAGACCCAGTACTTC. Translating it yields CSVEYRGDVRGETQYF.